Here is one T cell receptor beta chain with its context. The antigen is not known. The data were taken from a study of cytomegalovirus exposure and HLA in healthy donors. Study results and caveats: Several of the most significant clusters appeared linked to common viral pathogens, based on a later analysis. HLA allele associations emerged for 17,000 or so TCR beta sequences in a later analysis, at 0.05 false discovery rate. CMV serostatus was the sole immune exposure data available.

In nominal health when sampled, donors likely had unrecorded immune exposures nonetheless. Trimming at V came to 0 bases and at J to 0 bases, leaving 2 bases not matched to a gene. The CDR3 has 16 residues. Germline V lookup: CDR1 KGHSH, CDR2 LQKENI. The study ran its PCR with 60 Vbeta and 13 Jbeta primers. Method: immunoSEQ multiplex PCR; TCRdb's copy keeps in-frame clones and lacks some. The profile covers around 270,000 clones, with under 90% appearing a single time and about 0.28% taken by the ten largest. The sequence derives from a girl aged 2-9 years in good health and CMV-seronegative. The source material was PBMCs. The chain is built from TRBV18 and TRBJ2-1; 7 nucleotides line up with TRBD1. The CDR3 DNA is TGTGCCAGCTCACCACCGGGACAGAGCTCCTACAATGAGCAGTTCTTC. This gives the protein CASSPPGQSSYNEQFF.